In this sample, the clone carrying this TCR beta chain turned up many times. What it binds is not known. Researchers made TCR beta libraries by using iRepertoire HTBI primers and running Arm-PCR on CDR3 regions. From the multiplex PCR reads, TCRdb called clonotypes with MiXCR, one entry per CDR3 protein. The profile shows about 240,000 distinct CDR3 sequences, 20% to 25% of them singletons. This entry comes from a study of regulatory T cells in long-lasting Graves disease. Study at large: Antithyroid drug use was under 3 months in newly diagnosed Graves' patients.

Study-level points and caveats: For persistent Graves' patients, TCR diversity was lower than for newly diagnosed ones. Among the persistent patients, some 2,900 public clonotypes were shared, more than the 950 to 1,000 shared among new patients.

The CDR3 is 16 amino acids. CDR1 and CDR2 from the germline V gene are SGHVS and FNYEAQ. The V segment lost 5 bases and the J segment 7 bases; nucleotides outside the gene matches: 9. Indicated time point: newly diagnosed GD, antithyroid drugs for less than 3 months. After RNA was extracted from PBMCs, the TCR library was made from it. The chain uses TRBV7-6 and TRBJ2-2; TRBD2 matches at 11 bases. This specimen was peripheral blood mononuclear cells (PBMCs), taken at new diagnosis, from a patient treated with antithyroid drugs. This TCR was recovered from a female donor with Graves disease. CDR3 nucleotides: TGTGCCAGCAGCCTCTTTAGCGGGAGGGCCGGCGGGGAGCTGTTTTTT. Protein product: CASSLFSGRAGGELFF.